These 8 T cell receptor beta chains share one sample of origin, sequenced in a study of CD8 T cells in Susac syndrome. With random hexamers, roughly 0.45 to 1 ug RNA was reverse transcribed. MiXCR, run by TCRdb on the immunoSEQ multiplex PCR reads, gives a single entry per CDR3 protein. The table has roughly 300,000 distinct CDR3 sequences, about 85% seen once; the top ten hold 0.11%. Sequenced: CD8+ T cells from PBMCs. These receptors came from a human donor with multiple sclerosis.

The rearrangement joins TRBV11-2 to TRBJ2-1; D gene unclear. The germline V and J ends were trimmed by 5 bases and 7 bases, with 9 bases remaining between them. The CDR3 has 12 residues. Germline V gives CDR1 SGHAT, CDR2 FQNNGV. DNA for the CDR3: TGTGCCAGCAGCAATTCTCATAATGAGCAGTTCTTC. Amino acids: CASSNSHNEQFF.

This clonotype was seen a few times. The genes are TRBV13 and TRBJ1-1, with D uncertain. Trimming pared 3 bases from V and 2 bases from J, leaving 7 bases between. CDR1 and CDR2 from the germline V gene are PRHDT and FYEKMQ (reference sequence). The CDR3 sequence is 13 residues long. The CDR3 region is CASSFGLNTEAFF. The CDR3 bases are TGTGCCAGCAGCTTTGGGCTTAACACTGAAGCTTTCTTT.

The chain combines TRBV2 with TRBJ2-3; 8 bases fit TRBD1. CDR3 length: 13 amino acids. Germline V gives CDR1 SNHLY, CDR2 FYNNEI. V dropped 11 bases and J dropped 1; count of bases not matched to a gene: 5. CDR3 DNA: TGTGCCCTCCCGACAGGGGGCACAGATACGCAGTATTTT. Translation: CALPTGGTDTQYF.

The chain couples TRBV15 to TRBJ2-1; D not certain. Between the trimmed V and J ends, which lost 5 bases and 0 bases, there was a span of 11 bases. Germline CDR1 reads LNHNV; CDR2 reads YYDKDF (reference sequence). The CDR3 loop spans 15 amino acids. CDR3 sequence (DNA): TGTGCCACCAGCGGCCGCGTTAGCTCCTACAATGAGCAGTTCTTC. It specifies CATSGRVSSYNEQFF. The whole variable domain, filled in from reference TRBV15 and TRBJ2-1, reads DAMVIQNPRYQVTQFGKPVTLSCSQTLNHNVMYWYQQKSSQAPKLLFHYYDKDFNNEADTPDNFQSRRPNTSFCFLDIRSPGLGDTAMYLCATSGRVSSYNEQFFGPGTRLTVL.

The chain combines TRBV3-1 with TRBJ2-7, with D perhaps matching TRBD2 (5 bases). V was pared by 0 bases and J by 0 bases, with 15 bases between. The CDR3 is 17 amino acids. Germline CDR1 is LGHDT and CDR2 is YNNKEL (reference sequence). CDR3 loop: CASSQDVRRTSSYEQYF. CDR3 coding DNA: TGTGCCAGCAGCCAAGATGTACGGAGGACGAGCTCCTACGAGCAGTACTTC.

This clonotype was picked up one time. The chain links TRBV2 to TRBJ1-1; D possibly corresponds to TRBD1 (5 bases). V was shortened by 10 bases and J by 8 bases, with 11 bases between the two germline ends. Germline V gene data show CDR1 as SNHLY and CDR2 as FYNNEI. The CDR3 is made up of 10 amino acids. The CDR3 loop is CATIGGEAFF. The CDR3 DNA reads as TGTGCCACCATCGGGGGAGAAGCTTTCTTT.

The chain has TRBV29-1 and TRBJ1-2, with D possibly being TRBD1 (5 bases). The V gene lost 7 bases and the J gene lost 4 bases, with 16 bases spanning the gap. CDR3 length: 13 amino acids. Germline V CDR1 and CDR2: SQVTM, ANQGSEA. The CDR3 is CSAKVRGPYGYTF. DNA of the CDR3: TGCAGCGCCAAAGTGAGGGGCCCCTATGGCTACACCTTC.

The rearrangement uses TRBV6-5 and TRBJ2-1, with TRBD2 identical over 12 bases. Germline CDR1 is MNHEY and CDR2 is SVGAGI. The CDR3 is made up of 16 amino acids. The junction had 4 bases not matched to a gene; V was cut back by 0 bases and J by 7 bases. DNA for the CDR3: TGTGCCAGCAGTTACTCGACTAGCGGGAGAGGGAATGAGCAGTTCTTC. It yields the protein CASSYSTSGRGNEQFF.